Each of the 30 T cell receptor beta chains below was sequenced from the same sample in a study of monozygotic twins with inflammatory bowel disease. TCRdb re-called the 5' RACE reads; one entry per CDR3 protein, DNA not given. Its clone listing holds 440,000 or so distinct CDR3 sequences. Sequenced: blood. Every receptor here comes from a human donor with ulcerative colitis or Crohn's disease, or a healthy co-twin of an affected twin (not recorded which).

The chain couples TRBV13 to TRBJ1-1. The length of the CDR3 is 17 residues. Germline CDR1 PRHDT, CDR2 FYEKMQ (reference sequence). CDR3 region: CASSPIRRQGSKTEAFF.

The rearrangement links TRBV7-9 to TRBJ2-1; there is no DNA to check the TCRdb D call of TRBD1. Germline CDR1 reads SEHNR; CDR2 reads FQNEAQ (reference sequence). The CDR3 consists of 12 residues. The CDR3: CASSSVGGEQFF.

The V gene is TRBV5-6, the J gene TRBJ2-4. The CDR3 totals 12 residues. Germline CDR1 and CDR2: SGHDT and YYEEEE. The chain's CDR3 is CASSLEKDIQYF.

The chain links TRBV24-1 to TRBJ1-2; TCRdb gives TRBD1 as the D gene, but with no DNA this cannot be confirmed. The CDR3 runs 15 residues. The germline gives CDR1 KGHDR, CDR2 SFDVKD. The CDR3 region is CATSDSRGGNYGYTF.

The chain uses TRBV12-3 or TRBV12-4 and TRBJ2-1; TCRdb picks TRBD1, but there is no DNA to check that call. There are 15 residues in the CDR3. CDR3 residues: CASSSSLGGLNEQFF.

The rearrangement joins TRBV18 to TRBJ2-3. Germline V gives CDR1 KGHSH, CDR2 LQKENI. There are 13 residues in the CDR3. The CDR3 reads CASSLSTVDTQYF. The variable domain in full, with the rest retrieved from reference TRBV18 and TRBJ2-3, is NAGVMQNPRHLVRRRGQEARLRCSPMKGHSHVYWYRQLPEEGLKFMVYLQKENIIDESGMPKERFSAEFPKEGPSILRIQQVVRGDSAAYFCASSLSTVDTQYFGPGTRLTVL.

This chain links TRBV5-1 with TRBJ2-5. The CDR3 extends over 15 amino acids. Looked up from germline, CDR1 is SGHRS and CDR2 is YFSETQ. The CDR3 loop is CASSLVARVQETQYF.

The chain is built from TRBV12-3 or TRBV12-4 and TRBJ2-1; without DNA, the TCRdb call of TRBD2 cannot be checked. The CDR3 has 11 residues. The CDR3 reads CASSWGGGGFF.

The V gene is TRBV12-3 or TRBV12-4, the J gene TRBJ1-4; TCRdb's D call, TRBD1, is unchecked because there is no DNA. The CDR3 runs to 12 residues. CDR3 in amino acids: CASSLAGVKLFF.

This chain connects TRBV29-1 to TRBJ2-5; TCRdb's D call of TRBD1 is untestable without DNA. CDR1 SQVTM and CDR2 ANQGSEA come from the germline V gene. The CDR3 is 13 residues long. CDR3 sequence: CSALPRGRETQYF.

The chain carries TRBV9 and TRBJ2-2; TCRdb's D call, TRBD1, is unchecked because there is no DNA. Germline V lookup: CDR1 SGDLS, CDR2 YYNGEE. This CDR3 region has 14 residues. The CDR3 here is CASSGTGGTGELFF.

The rearrangement links TRBV6-1 to TRBJ2-5. CDR3 size: 11 residues. Germline V CDR1 and CDR2: MNHNS, SASEGT. This CDR3 is CASSGEETQNF.

V usage is TRBV30 and J usage is TRBJ2-7; as DNA is missing, the TRBD2 call by TCRdb cannot be tested. The CDR3 is 11 residues long. Per germline, CDR1 GTSNPN and CDR2 SVGIG (reference sequence). The chain's CDR3 is CAWQTSNEQYF.

This rearrangement joins TRBV28 to TRBJ2-3; the TCRdb D gene call, TRBD1, has no DNA to confirm it. CDR1 MDHEN and CDR2 SYDVKM come from the germline V gene. The CDR3 extends over 14 amino acids. The CDR3 loop reads CASSPPGGRDTQYF. The whole variable domain, remainder taken from reference TRBV28 and TRBJ2-3, is DVKVTQSSRYLVKRTGEKVFLECVQDMDHENMFWYRQDPGLGLRLIYFSYDVKMKEKGDIPEGYSVSREKKERFSLILESASTNQTSMYLCASSPPGGRDTQYFGPGTRLTVL.

CDR3: CASSLGLLYEQYF. The chain joins TRBV12-3 or TRBV12-4 to TRBJ2-7. This CDR3 is built from 13 residues.

J is TRBJ2-3 and V is TRBV25-1. The germline gives CDR1 MGHDK, CDR2 SYGVNS. The CDR3 consists of 14 residues. The CDR3: CASSEESRTDTQYF.

The chain uses TRBV29-1 and TRBJ1-2; TCRdb selects TRBD1, and the lack of DNA leaves this call unchecked. The CDR3 is made up of 13 amino acids. Germline lookup yields CDR1 SQVTM and CDR2 ANQGSEA. CDR3 amino acids: CSVEPPGENGYTF.

The chain combines TRBV2 with TRBJ1-1; TCRdb's assignment of TRBD1 cannot be checked, as there is no DNA. Germline assignment: CDR1 SNHLY and CDR2 FYNNEI. The CDR3 spans 16 residues. CDR3 sequence reads: CASGPHREVTDTEAFF.

This chain connects TRBV12-3 or TRBV12-4 to TRBJ2-2. The CDR3 spans 12 residues. CDR3 sequence reads: CASRFGPGELFF.

J is TRBJ2-7 and V is TRBV7-2; TCRdb's D call of TRBD2 is untestable without DNA. CDR3 length: 15 amino acids. CDR1 SGHTA and CDR2 FQGNSA come from the germline V gene. The CDR3 loop reads CASSFSSGSSYEQYF.

The rearrangement joins TRBV30 to TRBJ1-1. The V gene's germline CDR1 is GTSNPN and CDR2 SVGIG (reference sequence). CDR3 length: 12 residues. Here the CDR3 reads CAWSGGYTEAFF.

CDR3 amino acids: CASGRLTYEQYF. This chain joins TRBV6-2 or TRBV6-3 and TRBJ2-7; no DNA is available, so the TRBD1 call from TCRdb remains unchecked. This CDR3 has 12 amino acids. CDR1 is MNHEY and CDR2 is SVGEGT in the germline V gene.

CDR3 sequence: CASSQDGLGVGEQYF. The chain couples TRBV4-1 to TRBJ2-7; TCRdb returns TRBD2, unconfirmable since there is no DNA. Germline V CDR1 and CDR2: MGHRA, YSYEKL. This CDR3 is built from 15 residues.

The CDR3 sequence is CSVEDRTGLDGYTF. This chain joins TRBV29-1 and TRBJ1-2; TCRdb proposes TRBD1, but this gene call is untestable without DNA. The length of the CDR3 is 14 residues. Germline-derived CDR1 and CDR2 are SQVTM and ANQGSEA.

The J gene is TRBJ2-1, the V gene TRBV20-1; TCRdb outputs TRBD2, but without DNA this stays unchecked. CDR1 DFQATT and CDR2 SNEGSKA come from the germline V gene (reference sequence). This CDR3 comprises 15 residues. The CDR3 region is CSARASGRIRNEQFF.

V usage is TRBV5-8 and J usage is TRBJ2-7. This CDR3 spans 15 amino acids. Germline assignment: CDR1 SGHTS and CDR2 YDEGEE. CDR3: CASSGFQSLSYEQYF.

CDR3 sequence reads: CASSESAGASGANVLTF. The chain carries TRBV25-1 and TRBJ2-6. The CDR3 totals 17 residues. Germline-derived CDR1 and CDR2 are MGHDK and SYGVNS. Filled out from reference TRBV25-1 and TRBJ2-6, the complete variable domain reads EADIYQTPRYLVIGTGKKITLECSQTMGHDKMYWYQQDPGMELHLIHYSYGVNSTEKGDLSSESTVSRIRTEHFPLTLESARPSHTSQYLCASSESAGASGANVLTFGAGSRLTVL.

The gene calls are TRBV6-1 and TRBJ2-5; TCRdb indicates TRBD1, and absent DNA this call remains unverified. The V gene's germline CDR1 is MNHNS and CDR2 SASEGT. The CDR3 consists of 14 residues. CDR3: CASSADRYQETQYF.

The chain has TRBV15 and TRBJ1-1. The CDR3 runs 15 residues. Germline assignment: CDR1 LNHNV and CDR2 YYDKDF (reference sequence). CDR3 amino acids: CATSTNRALNTEAFF.

V is TRBV7-9 and J is TRBJ2-5. Germline CDR1 and CDR2: SEHNR and FQNEAQ (reference sequence). The CDR3 extends over 15 amino acids. The CDR3 is CASSPNPGAQETQYF.